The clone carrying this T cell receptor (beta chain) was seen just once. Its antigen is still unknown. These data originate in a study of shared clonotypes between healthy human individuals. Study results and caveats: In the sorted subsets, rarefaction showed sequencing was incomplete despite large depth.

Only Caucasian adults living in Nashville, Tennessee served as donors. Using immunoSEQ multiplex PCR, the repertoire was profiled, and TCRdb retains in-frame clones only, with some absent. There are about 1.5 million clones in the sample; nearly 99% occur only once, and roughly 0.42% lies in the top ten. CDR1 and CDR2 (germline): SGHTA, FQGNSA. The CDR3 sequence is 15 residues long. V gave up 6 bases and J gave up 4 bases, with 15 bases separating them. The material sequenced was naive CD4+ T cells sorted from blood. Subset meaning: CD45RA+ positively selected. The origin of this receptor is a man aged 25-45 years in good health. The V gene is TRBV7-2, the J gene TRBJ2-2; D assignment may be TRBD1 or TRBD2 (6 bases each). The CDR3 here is CASRRGGRGTGELFF. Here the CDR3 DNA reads TGTGCCAGCAGACGAGGGGGGAGAGGCACCGGGGAGCTGTTTTTT.